This paragraph reports one TCR beta chain. Clones were read by immunoSEQ multiplex PCR, and TCRdb kept only the in-frame ones, dropping some. The table includes 60,000 to 65,000 clones, 86% detected once. This entry belongs to a study of technical replicates of blood from a handful of donors. This sequence originates from a human donor in good health. Some clones in this sample may be carry-over from other donors' samples. The sequenced sample was PBMCs.

CDR3 in DNA: TGTGCCAGCAGCTTTTATCAGGGAACTAACTATGGCTACACCTTC. Translated, it gives CASSFYQGTNYGYTF. J is TRBJ1-2 and V is TRBV5-6, with a tentative D call TRBD1 (5 bases). The CDR3 contains 15 residues. Germline CDR1 and CDR2: SGHDT and YYEEEE. The V gene lost 2 bases and the J gene lost 0 bases, with 11 bases spanning the gap.